This TCR beta chain was sequenced for a study of T cell responses to AZD1222 COVID-19 vaccine. General study points: Seropositive at baseline were only a handful of AZD1222 recipients.

CDR3 length: 15 residues. The germline V and J ends were trimmed by 4 bases and 5 bases, with 20 bases remaining between them. Germline V gene data show CDR1 as GTSNPN and CDR2 as SVGIG (reference sequence). TCRdb's table, derived via immunoSEQ multiplex PCR, lists solely in-frame clones and lacks some. The sample records around 140,000 clones, about nine tenths being singletons. As concerns this clone: Its cognate antigen is unknown.

Material: peripheral blood, obtained on day 0 of AZD1222 vaccination. The V call is TRBV30, the J call TRBJ1-2, with D maybe TRBD1 (6 bases). The source is an adult in good health. The CDR3 sequence is CAWKRGPLLPYGYTF. In DNA, the CDR3 is TGTGCCTGGAAACGGGGGCCACTTTTACCTTATGGCTACACCTTC. The whole variable domain, remainder taken from reference TRBV30 and TRBJ1-2, is SQTIHQWPATLVQPVGSPLSLECTVEGTSNPNLYWYRQAAGRGLQLLFYSVGIGQISSEVPQNLSASRPQDRQFILSSKKLLLSDSGFYLCAWKRGPLLPYGYTFGSGTRLTVV.